This note documents a single T cell receptor (beta chain) sequence. Its cognate antigen is unknown. This entry is derived from a study of immune evolution from preneoplasia to lung adenocarcinoma. Data came from immunoSEQ multiplex PCR; TCRdb stores just in-frame clones and leaves some out. This sample has roughly 4,000 clones, with 65% to 90% found just once. Study-wide results and limits: Top clone frequencies peaked in normal lung, apparently declining through invasive adenocarcinoma. Normal lung had highest clonality; later lesions appeared denser, more diverse.

CDR1 is LGHNA, CDR2 YNFKEQ, per germline. The V end lost 1 base, the J end lost 5 bases, and 9 bases lay between the germline ends. This CDR3 comprises 13 residues. Patients had resection in Japan or China between the mid-2010s and the late 2010s. Nucleic acids came from premalignant or tumor cells enriched by macro-dissection. This TCR derives from a person aged 55-75 years with lung adenocarcinoma. J is TRBJ2-7 and V is TRBV4-2; D remains unclear. The sample was FFPE minimally invasive lung adenocarcinoma tissue. CDR3 coding DNA: TGTGCCAGCAGCCAAGGGTATAGTAACGAGCAGTACTTC. Translated: CASSQGYSNEQYF.